The sequence of this T cell receptor beta chain was determined in a study of shared clonotypes between healthy human individuals. Study-level findings and limits: Among donors, clonotype sharing was expected to be affected by sequencing depth.

Among the unsorted PBMC samples, replicate PCRs used about 300 ng DNA, 25,000 to 30,000 T cell genomes. Libraries were prepared by immunoSEQ multiplex PCR; TCRdb keeps only in-frame clonotypes and omits some of them. The sample holds some 470,000 clones, roughly four fifths seen once. On this clone: Antigen specificity is unknown.

The V end was cut by 3 bases, the J end by 5 bases, with 14 bases between. Germline values: CDR1 SGHTA, CDR2 FQGTGA. CDR3 length equals 15 residues. Sequencing was carried out using PBMCs. The receptor comes from a woman between 40 and 50 years old in good health. Some clones in this sample may be carry-over from other donors' samples. The chain employs TRBV7-3 and TRBJ2-1; a possible D gene is TRBD1 (6 bases). The CDR3: CASSLSPGEHNEQFF. Here the CDR3 DNA reads TGTGCCAGCAGCTTGAGCCCAGGGGAGCACAATGAGCAGTTCTTC.